This T cell receptor beta chain stems from a study of response to subunit inactivated influenza vaccine. A single record per CDR3 protein comes from TCRdb applying MiXCR to the RT-PCR reads. The sample carries a few hundred thousand distinct CDR3 sequences, around 13% recorded once. This clonotype has just a few counts. The V gene's germline CDR1 is MNHNY and CDR2 SVGAGI (reference sequence). V shed 2 bases and J 10 bases; nucleotides not matched to a gene: 7. The CDR3 runs to 13 residues. The origin of this receptor is a man aged 50 to 60 who received an inactivated influenza vaccine. The input for sequencing was PBMCs from blood, taken 12 days after vaccination. The J gene is TRBJ2-7, the V gene TRBV6-6; 8 nucleotides agree with TRBD1. Written as DNA, the CDR3 is TGTGCCAGCAGTTACGACAGGGGCAACGTCCAGTACTTC. Protein sequence: CASSYDRGNVQYF.